A single T cell receptor (beta chain) is shown here with its context. The clone's antigen remains unknown. Within one base of it there is no much larger clone, and no base qualities were kept. TCRbeta CDR3 regions were amplified from genomic DNA by means of the immunoSEQ Assay, a bias-controlled multiplex PCR. As for the original processing: Nucleated cell counts per sample were estimated from amplification of reference gene primers within the assay. To quantify the absolute abundance of each unique TCRbeta CDR3 rearrangement, sequence reads were collapsed and filtered. Productive Simpson clonality was computed per sample as the square root of Simpson's diversity index over productive rearrangements. The source is immuneACCESS, and TCRdb retained only in-frame sequences with V and J called. Part of the clones is not carried over; for the studies checked, unresolved V genes explain less than half of this, and the remainder is unexplained. V, J and clone size were drawn from that table, and D and trimming were deduced from the DNA. The sample profile shows 210,000 or so clones; 85% to 90% of them were found once. The ten largest clones represent approximately 2.6% of the sample.

The CDR3, cysteine through phenylalanine, is 13 amino acids long. The only DNA kept is the CDR3, 39 bases in frame from the first base. V lost 3 bases and J lost 0 bases; the stretch between them is 9 bases long. Via the germline V gene, CDR1 is SQVTM and CDR2 ANQGSEA. This entry is derived from a study of blood T cell repertoires in COVID-19 (dated by TCRdb to the early 2020s). For context, the study as a whole: The collaborator samples originated in the United States, Italy and Spain and spanned the acute and convalescent phases of COVID-19. The samples were drawn from two sources: the first 160 participants of the ongoing ImmuneRACE study, and 1,200 or so subjects contributed by 6 global collaborators. A de-identified subject ID, COVID-19 status, age in years and sex were almost always included in the sample metadata. Where available, HLA class I and class II types were obtained from metadata supplied by the sample provider rather than from assay-based typing. The dataset comprised deeply sampled blood TCRbeta repertoires from subjects exposed to, actively infected with, or recovered from COVID-19. A freely available public database, intended as a resource for researchers studying the immune response to SARS-CoV-2, is where the repertoires were released. The prospective study material was composed of cDNA or gDNA derived from T cells, B-cell-depleted T cells, or PBMCs.

One collaborating source in Seattle enrolled patients while the patients were actively infected and followed the patients over time throughout the course of disease. The collaborating institutions used their own protocols to collect whole blood in K2EDTA tubes. For TCRbeta analysis, collaborators shipped samples in one of three forms: frozen whole blood, isolated PBMCs, or DNA extracted from either of those sample types. What the research found in general, with its limitations: The quantity of clinical and demographic metadata differed by source and by participant and was supplied without curation.

The sequenced sample consisted of peripheral blood. This clonotype originated in a man aged 30 to 39 with COVID-19, enrolled during active disease. Rearrangement joined TRBV29-1 to TRBJ2-7; the D region possibly corresponds to TRBD1 (5 bases align). This receptor has the CDR3 CSVDSGSSYEQYF. The nucleotide sequence is given as TGCAGCGTTGATTCAGGGTCCTCCTACGAGCAGTACTTC.